These T cell receptor beta chains were read from a single sample in a study of cytomegalovirus exposure and HLA in healthy donors. TCRdb's copy holds only in-frame clones and misses some; the assay was immunoSEQ multiplex PCR. Here the sample spans tens of thousands of clones, roughly 74% being singletons. Sequenced sample: PBMCs. The receptor source for this set is a man aged 35 to 55 in good health and CMV-seronegative. The CDR3 runs from the conserved cysteine through the conserved F or W. The order of the fields is J gene, clone size, V gene, D gene, CDR3 protein, CDR3 DNA. D genes are given only for firm matches. Some rows mark clone size as missing; the rest say once, few, many or name a class of expanded clone.

J: TRBJ1-1; size: -; V: TRBV5-4; D: -; CDR3: CASTRGGLNTEAFF; DNA: TGTGCCAGCACCCGCGGGGGGTTGAACACTGAAGCTTTCTTT
J: TRBJ2-1; size: -; V: TRBV5-1; D: TRBD2; CDR3: CASSSKLAGVDNEQFF; DNA: TGCGCCAGCAGCTCGAAACTAGCGGGAGTCGACAATGAGCAGTTCTTC
J: TRBJ2-7; size: -; V: TRBV11-3; D: TRBD1; CDR3: CASSPTGTGGRYEQYF; DNA: TGTGCCAGCAGCCCTACCGGGACAGGGGGCAGGTACGAGCAGTACTTC
J: TRBJ1-6; size: few; V: TRBV30; D: -; CDR3: CAWSRDTFNSPLHF; DNA: TGTGCCTGGAGCCGGGACACCTTTAATTCACCCCTCCACTTT
J: TRBJ1-3; size: -; V: TRBV5-4; D: -; CDR3: CASSLAPSSGNTIYF; DNA: TGTGCCAGCAGCTTGGCCCCGAGCTCTGGAAACACCATATATTTT
J: TRBJ2-7; size: -; V: TRBV5-4; D: -; CDR3: CASSLGSRDFTYEQYF; DNA: TGTGCCAGCAGCTTGGGGTCCAGGGACTTTACCTACGAGCAGTACTTC
J: TRBJ1-1; size: once; V: TRBV27; D: TRBD1; CDR3: CASRRGDRLNTEAFF; DNA: TGTGCCAGCCGTCGAGGGGACAGACTGAACACTGAAGCTTTCTTT
J: TRBJ1-5; size: -; V: TRBV10-3; D: -; CDR3: CATTYERGLNQPQHF; DNA: TGTGCCACCACCTACGAAAGGGGCCTCAATCAGCCCCAGCATTTT
J: TRBJ2-7; size: -; V: TRBV6-5; D: -; CDR3: CASSPRVIHEQYF; DNA: TGTGCCAGCAGTCCCCGGGTTATCCACGAGCAGTACTTC
J: TRBJ2-4; size: -; V: TRBV11-2; D: TRBD1; CDR3: CASSIGQANIQYF; DNA: TGTGCCAGCAGCATCGGACAGGCTAACATTCAGTACTTC
J: TRBJ1-2; size: -; V: TRBV27; D: -; CDR3: CASKPQGNSGYTF; DNA: TGTGCCAGCAAACCGCAGGGGAATTCAGGCTACACCTTC
J: TRBJ1-2; size: -; V: TRBV7-9; D: -; CDR3: CASSARVNYGYTF; DNA: TGTGCCAGCAGCGCCAGGGTAAACTATGGCTACACCTTC
J: TRBJ2-5; size: -; V: TRBV7-9; D: -; CDR3: CASSLSRGQETQYF; DNA: TGTGCCAGCAGCTTAAGCAGGGGCCAAGAGACCCAGTACTTC
J: TRBJ1-1; size: -; V: TRBV5-1; D: -; CDR3: CASGVGGNTEAFF; DNA: TGCGCCAGCGGGGTAGGGGGGAACACTGAAGCTTTCTTT
J: TRBJ2-7; size: -; V: TRBV27; D: -; CDR3: CASSSQGYEQYF; DNA: TGTGCCAGCAGTTCACAGGGATACGAGCAGTACTTC
J: TRBJ1-2; size: -; V: TRBV2; D: -; CDR3: CASSESGAGRHYGYTF; DNA: TGTGCCAGCAGTGAAAGTGGTGCGGGAAGACACTATGGCTACACCTTC
J: TRBJ2-6; size: few; V: TRBV7-9; D: -; CDR3: CASSMDRLLSGANVLTF; DNA: TGTGCCAGCAGCATGGACAGACTACTCTCTGGGGCCAACGTCCTGACTTTC
J: TRBJ2-1; size: -; V: TRBV28; D: -; CDR3: CASSPRGTSLYEQFF; DNA: TGTGCCAGCAGTCCAAGGGGTACCTCCCTATATGAGCAGTTCTTC
J: TRBJ2-7; size: -; V: TRBV29-1; D: TRBD2; CDR3: CSVSGTSGGSYEQYF; DNA: TGCAGCGTGTCCGGGACTAGCGGGGGCTCCTACGAGCAGTACTTC
J: TRBJ1-5; size: -; V: TRBV2; D: TRBD1; CDR3: CASSSGGSVNQPQHF; DNA: TGTGCCAGCAGCTCAGGGGGCTCGGTCAATCAGCCCCAGCATTTT
J: TRBJ2-3; size: -; V: TRBV29-1; D: TRBD2; CDR3: CSVPGLALDTQYF; DNA: TGCAGCGTACCGGGACTAGCGTTAGATACGCAGTATTTT